This entry features one T cell receptor (beta chain) sequence. Primers for the PCR totalled 60 Vbeta and 13 Jbeta. Produced via immunoSEQ multiplex PCR; TCRdb's table is partial and in-frame only. Its listing shows around 40,000 clones. The record originates from a study of cytomegalovirus exposure and HLA in healthy donors. The CDR3 length is 13 residues. V lost 3 bases and J 7 bases, leaving 13 bases between the germline ends. In germline, CDR1 is GTSNPN, CDR2 SVGIG (reference sequence). Sequenced sample: PBMCs. This chain links TRBV30 with TRBJ2-1; tentatively, D is TRBD2 (5 bases). The TCR was taken from a young man in good health and CMV-seronegative. The CDR3 sequence: CAWSGPRGNEQFF. For the CDR3, the DNA is TGTGCCTGGAGCGGTCCCCGCGGGAATGAGCAGTTCTTC. The whole variable domain, remainder taken from reference TRBV30 and TRBJ2-1, is SQTIHQWPATLVQPVGSPLSLECTVEGTSNPNLYWYRQAAGRGLQLLFYSVGIGQISSEVPQNLSASRPQDRQFILSSKKLLLSDSGFYLCAWSGPRGNEQFFGPGTRLTVL.